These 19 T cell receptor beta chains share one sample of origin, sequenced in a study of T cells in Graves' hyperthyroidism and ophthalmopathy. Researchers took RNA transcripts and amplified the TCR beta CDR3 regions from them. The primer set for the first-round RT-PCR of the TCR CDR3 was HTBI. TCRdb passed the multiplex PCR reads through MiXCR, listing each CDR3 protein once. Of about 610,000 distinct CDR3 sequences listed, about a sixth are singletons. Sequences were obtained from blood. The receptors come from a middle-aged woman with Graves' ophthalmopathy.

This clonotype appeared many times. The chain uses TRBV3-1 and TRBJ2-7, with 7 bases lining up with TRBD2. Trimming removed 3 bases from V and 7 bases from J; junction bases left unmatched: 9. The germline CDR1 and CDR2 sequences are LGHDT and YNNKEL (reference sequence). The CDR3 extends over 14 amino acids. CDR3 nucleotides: TGTGCCAGCAGCCACCGGACCGCCGGGGGGGAGCAGTACTTC. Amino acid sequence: CASSHRTAGGEQYF.

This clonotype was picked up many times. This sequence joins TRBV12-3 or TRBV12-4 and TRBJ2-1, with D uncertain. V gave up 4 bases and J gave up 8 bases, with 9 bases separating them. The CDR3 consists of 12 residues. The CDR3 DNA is TGTGCCAGCAGTTCTAGTACGGATGAGCAGTTCTTC. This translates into CASSSSTDEQFF.

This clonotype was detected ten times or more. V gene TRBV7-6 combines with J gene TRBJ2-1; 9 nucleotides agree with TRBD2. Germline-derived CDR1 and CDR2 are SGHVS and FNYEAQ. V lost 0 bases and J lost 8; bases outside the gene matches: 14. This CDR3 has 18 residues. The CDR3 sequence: CASSLALPPAGGDHEQFF. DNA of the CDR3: TGTGCCAGCAGCTTAGCTCTCCCTCCCGCGGGAGGGGACCATGAGCAGTTCTTC. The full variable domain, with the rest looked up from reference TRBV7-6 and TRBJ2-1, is GAGVSQSPRYKVTKRGQDVALRCDPISGHVSLYWYRQALGQGPEFLTYFNYEAQQDKSGLPNDRFSAERPEGSISTLTIQRTEQRDSAMYRCASSLALPPAGGDHEQFFGPGTRLTVL.

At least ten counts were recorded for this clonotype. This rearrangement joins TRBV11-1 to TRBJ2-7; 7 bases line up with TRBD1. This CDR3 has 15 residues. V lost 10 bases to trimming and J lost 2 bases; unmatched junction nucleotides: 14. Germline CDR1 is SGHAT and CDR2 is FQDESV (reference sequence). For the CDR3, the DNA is TGTGCCACGTCAAAAACCGGGACAGATCCCTACGAGCAGTACTTC. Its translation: CATSKTGTDPYEQYF.

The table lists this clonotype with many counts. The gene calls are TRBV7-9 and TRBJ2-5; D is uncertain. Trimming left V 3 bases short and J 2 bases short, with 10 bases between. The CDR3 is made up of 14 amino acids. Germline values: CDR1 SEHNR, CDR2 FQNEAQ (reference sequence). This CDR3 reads CASSFDTTQETQYF. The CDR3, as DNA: TGTGCCAGCAGCTTCGACACGACTCAAGAGACCCAGTACTTC.

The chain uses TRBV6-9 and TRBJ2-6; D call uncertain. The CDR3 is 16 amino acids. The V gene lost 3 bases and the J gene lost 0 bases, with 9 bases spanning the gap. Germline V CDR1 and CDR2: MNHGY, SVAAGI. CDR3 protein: CASSYFGFSGANVLTF. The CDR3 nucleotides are TGTGCCAGCAGTTACTTCGGCTTCTCTGGGGCCAACGTCCTGACTTTC.

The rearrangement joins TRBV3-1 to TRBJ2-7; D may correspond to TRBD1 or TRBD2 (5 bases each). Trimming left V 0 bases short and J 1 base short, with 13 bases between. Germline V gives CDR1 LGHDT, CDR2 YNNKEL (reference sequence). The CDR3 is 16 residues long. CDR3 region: CASSQDHRDPSYEQYF. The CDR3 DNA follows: TGTGCCAGCAGCCAAGATCACCGGGACCCATCCTACGAGCAGTACTTC.

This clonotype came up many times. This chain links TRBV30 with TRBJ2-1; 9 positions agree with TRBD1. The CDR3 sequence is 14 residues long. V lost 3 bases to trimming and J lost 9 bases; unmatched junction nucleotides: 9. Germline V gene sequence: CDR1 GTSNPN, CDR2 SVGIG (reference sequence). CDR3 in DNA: TGTGCCTGGAGGGGAGGGTCGACAGGGGGTGAGCAGTTCTTC. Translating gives CAWRGGSTGGEQFF.

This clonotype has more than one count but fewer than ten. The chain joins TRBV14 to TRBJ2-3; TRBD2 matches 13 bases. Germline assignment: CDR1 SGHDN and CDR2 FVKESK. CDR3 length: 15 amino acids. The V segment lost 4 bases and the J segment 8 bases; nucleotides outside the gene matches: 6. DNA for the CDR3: TGTGCCAGCAGCCCGACTAGCGGGGGGAGAGCTACGCAGTATTTT. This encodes CASSPTSGGRATQYF.

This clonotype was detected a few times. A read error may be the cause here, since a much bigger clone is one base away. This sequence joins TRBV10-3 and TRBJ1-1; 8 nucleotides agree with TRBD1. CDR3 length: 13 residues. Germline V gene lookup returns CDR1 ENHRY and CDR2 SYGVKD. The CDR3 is CATSEREGQGAFF. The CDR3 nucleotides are TGTGCCACCAGTGAAAGGGAAGGACAGGGAGCTTTCTTT.

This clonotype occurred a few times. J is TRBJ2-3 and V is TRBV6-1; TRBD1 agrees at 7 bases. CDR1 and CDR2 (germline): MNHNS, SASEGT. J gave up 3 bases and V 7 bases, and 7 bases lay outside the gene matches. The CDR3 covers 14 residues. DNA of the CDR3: TGTGCCAGCACCAGGGACAGCGGTACAGATACGCAGTATTTT. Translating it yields CASTRDSGTDTQYF.

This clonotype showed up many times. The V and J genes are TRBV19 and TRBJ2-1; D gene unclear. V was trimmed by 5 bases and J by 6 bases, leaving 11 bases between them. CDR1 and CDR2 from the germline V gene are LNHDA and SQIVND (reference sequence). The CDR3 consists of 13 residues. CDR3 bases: TGTGCCAGTAGTCGGAGCGAGCTCAATGAGCAGTTCTTC. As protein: CASSRSELNEQFF.

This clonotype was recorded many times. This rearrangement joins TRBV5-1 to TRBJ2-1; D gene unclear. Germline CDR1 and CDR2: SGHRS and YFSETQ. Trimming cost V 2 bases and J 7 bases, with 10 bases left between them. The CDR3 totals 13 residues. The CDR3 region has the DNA TGCGCCAGCAGCTTAAGTTGGGTGAATGAGCAGTTCTTC. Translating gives CASSLSWVNEQFF.

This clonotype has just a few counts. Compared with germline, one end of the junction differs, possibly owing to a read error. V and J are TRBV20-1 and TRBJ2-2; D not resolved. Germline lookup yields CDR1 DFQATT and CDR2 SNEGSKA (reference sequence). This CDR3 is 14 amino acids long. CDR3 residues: CSARGSSNTGELFF. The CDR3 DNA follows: TGCAGTGCCAGAGGAAGTTCTAACACCGGGGAGCTGTTTTTT.

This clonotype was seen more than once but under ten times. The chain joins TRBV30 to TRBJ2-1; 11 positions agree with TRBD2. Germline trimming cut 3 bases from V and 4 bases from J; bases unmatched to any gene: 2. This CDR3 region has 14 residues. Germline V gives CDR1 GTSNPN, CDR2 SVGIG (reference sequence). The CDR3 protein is CAWRRLAGYNEQFF. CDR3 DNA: TGTGCCTGGAGAAGACTAGCGGGGTACAATGAGCAGTTCTTC.

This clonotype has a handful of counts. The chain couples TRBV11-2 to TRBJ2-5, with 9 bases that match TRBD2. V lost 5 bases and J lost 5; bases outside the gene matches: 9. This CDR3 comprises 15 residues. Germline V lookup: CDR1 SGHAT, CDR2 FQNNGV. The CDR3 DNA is TGTGCCAGCAGCCCCCCAGCGGGGGGAACGGAGACCCAGTACTTC. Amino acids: CASSPPAGGTETQYF.

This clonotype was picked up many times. CDR3 nucleotide sequence: TGTGCCAGCAGCCACAGGGGGCGAGGGTACAATGAGCAGTTCTTC. Translating it yields CASSHRGRGYNEQFF. The chain recombines TRBV3-1 with TRBJ2-1; 8 nucleotides match TRBD1. V was clipped by 3 bases and J by 4 bases; unmatched bases: 5. CDR3 length: 15 residues. Looked up from germline, CDR1 is LGHDT and CDR2 is YNNKEL (reference sequence).

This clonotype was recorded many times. CDR3: CASSFTGTRSFETQYF. The CDR3 nucleotides read TGTGCCAGCAGCTTCACTGGGACTAGATCATTCGAGACCCAGTACTTC. This chain joins TRBV11-2 and TRBJ2-5, with 8 nucleotides matching TRBD2. The J segment lost 5 bases and the V segment lost 3 bases, leaving 11 bases of the junction unmatched. Germline V gives CDR1 SGHAT, CDR2 FQNNGV. This CDR3 contains 16 residues.

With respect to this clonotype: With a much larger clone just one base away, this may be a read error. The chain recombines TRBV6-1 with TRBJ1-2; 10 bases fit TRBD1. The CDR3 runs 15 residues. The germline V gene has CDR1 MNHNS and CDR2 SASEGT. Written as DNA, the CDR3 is TGTACCAGCAGCAATCGACAGGGGGCCTATGAGGGCTACACCTTC. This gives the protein CTSSNRQGAYEGYTF.